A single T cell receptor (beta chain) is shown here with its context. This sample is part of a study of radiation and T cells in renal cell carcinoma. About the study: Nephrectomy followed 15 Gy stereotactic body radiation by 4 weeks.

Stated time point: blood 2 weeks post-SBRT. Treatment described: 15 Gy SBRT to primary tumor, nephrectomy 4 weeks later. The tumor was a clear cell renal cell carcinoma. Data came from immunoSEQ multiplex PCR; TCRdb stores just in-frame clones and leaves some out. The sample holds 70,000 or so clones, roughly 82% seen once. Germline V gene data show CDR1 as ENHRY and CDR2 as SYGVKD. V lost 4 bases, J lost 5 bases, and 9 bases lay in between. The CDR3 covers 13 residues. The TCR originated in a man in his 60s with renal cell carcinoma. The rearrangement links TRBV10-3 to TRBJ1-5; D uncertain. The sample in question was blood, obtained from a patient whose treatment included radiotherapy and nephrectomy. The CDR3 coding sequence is TGTGCCATCAGTGGGGCGGAGGATCAGCCCCAGCATTTT. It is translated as CAISGAEDQPQHF.